This entry lists 21 T cell receptor beta chains sequenced from one sample in a study of T cell repertoires in cytomegalovirus infection. TCRdb redid the calling of the reads with MiXCR, one entry per CDR3 protein. The sample carries roughly 500,000 distinct CDR3 sequences, about 33% recorded once. For these receptors, no antigen is known. The sequences come from cultured PBMCs, collected from culture after CMV antigen stimulation. Every receptor here comes from a human donor in good health (CMV status not recorded). Some clones in this sample may be carry-over from other donors' samples.

The chain carries TRBV10-3 and TRBJ1-2, with D perhaps TRBD1 (6 bases). This CDR3 region has 14 residues. The V end lost 7 bases, the J end lost 8 bases, and 20 bases lay between the germline ends. Germline V gives CDR1 ENHRY, CDR2 SYGVKD. CDR3 coding DNA: TGTGCCATCACCGAAGGGGGGCAGTCACGGGGCTACACCTTC. Its translation: CAITEGGQSRGYTF.

The chain uses TRBV28 and TRBJ2-7, with a tentative D call TRBD2 (5 bases). The V and J ends lost 1 base and 11 bases respectively, with 15 bases between them. This CDR3 has 13 amino acids. Germline V lookup: CDR1 MDHEN, CDR2 SYDVKM. The CDR3 DNA is TGTGCCAGCAGTTTATCCTCGGGAAAACCTGAGTACTTC. It codes for CASSLSSGKPEYF.

This chain connects TRBV7-3 to TRBJ2-1, with 9 bases lining up with TRBD2. Per germline, CDR1 SGHTA and CDR2 FQGTGA. V trimming: 6 bases; J trimming: 7 bases; junction bases outside the gene matches: 10. The CDR3 totals 15 residues. CDR3 DNA sequence: TGTGCCAGCAGACACGGAGCGGGAGGAGGGAATGAGCAGTTCTTC. Translating it yields CASRHGAGGGNEQFF.

The J gene is TRBJ2-1, the V gene TRBV27; D might be TRBD1 (6 bases). Germline loops: CDR1 MNHEY, CDR2 SMNVEV (reference sequence). The CDR3 length is 16 residues. Trimming pared 0 bases from V and 3 bases from J, leaving 12 bases between. Here the CDR3 reads CASSLSSGDLYNEQFF. CDR3 nucleotides: TGTGCCAGCAGTTTATCCTCAGGGGACCTCTACAATGAGCAGTTCTTC.

Only a few counts were recorded for this clonotype. The chain has TRBV4-1 and TRBJ2-1; tentatively, D is TRBD2 (5 bases). Germline V gene data show CDR1 as MGHRA and CDR2 as YSYEKL. Trimming removed 0 bases at V and 3 bases at J, with 12 bases between. The CDR3 is 16 amino acids. The CDR3 is CASSQDKDGGYNEQFF. CDR3 DNA: TGCGCCAGCAGCCAAGATAAGGACGGAGGCTACAATGAGCAGTTCTTC.

A single count supports this clonotype. This chain links TRBV12-3 or TRBV12-4 with TRBJ1-5, with D perhaps matching TRBD1 (6 bases). This CDR3 has 13 amino acids. The germline V and J ends were trimmed by 11 bases and 7 bases, with 18 bases remaining between them. In DNA form, the CDR3 reads TGTGCCTGTACCGAGGGGCAGGGGCAGCCCCAGCATTTT. It codes for CACTEGQGQPQHF.

The rearrangement links TRBV12-3 or TRBV12-4 to TRBJ2-1; D remains unclear. There are 15 residues in the CDR3. Trimming stripped 2 bases from V and 7 bases from J, with 15 bases between. CDR3 sequence: CASSLLGRVGNEQFF. The CDR3 DNA reads TGTGCCAGCAGTTTACTGGGAAGAGTCGGGAATGAGCAGTTCTTC.

The chain links TRBV25-1 to TRBJ1-1, with D unresolved. Germline V CDR1 and CDR2: MGHDK, SYGVNS. The CDR3 is 15 amino acids. Trimming took off 2 bases at V and 4 bases at J, with 14 bases between the two ends. The CDR3 loop is CASSEHGDGGTEAFF. As DNA, the CDR3 is TGTGCCAGCAGTGAACATGGGGATGGAGGCACTGAAGCTTTCTTT.

This clonotype was counted at least ten times. The V and J genes are TRBV12-3 or TRBV12-4 and TRBJ1-4; possibly TRBD1 for D (6 bases). There are 14 residues in the CDR3. Trimming pared 6 bases from V and 7 bases from J, leaving 15 bases between. The CDR3 spells CASSLGGLSEKLFF. In nucleotides, the CDR3 is TGTGCCAGCAGCCTCGGGGGCTTGAGTGAAAAACTGTTTTTT.

This clonotype occurred many times. The gene calls are TRBV7-2 and TRBJ2-3; D may be TRBD2 (6 bases). Trimming took off 1 base at V and 0 bases at J, with 8 bases between the two ends. Germline V CDR1 and CDR2: SGHTA, FQGNSA. The CDR3 extends over 15 amino acids. The CDR3 is CASSLVAVSTDTQYF. The CDR3 region has the DNA TGTGCCAGCAGCTTAGTAGCGGTTAGCACAGATACGCAGTATTTT.

This chain's CDR3 is CASSLEGFGNQPQHF. The CDR3 DNA reads TGTGCCAGCAGTTTAGAGGGTTTTGGTAATCAGCCCCAGCATTTT. The V call is TRBV27, the J call TRBJ1-5; D is unresolved. There are 15 residues in the CDR3. Per the germline V gene, CDR1 is MNHEY and CDR2 is SMNVEV (reference sequence). V lost 2 bases to trimming and J lost 4 bases, with 12 bases between them.

In this sample, this clonotype turned up a few times. The DNA of the CDR3 is TGTGCCAGTAGTATAGACAGGGATTCACCCCTCCACTTT. Its protein is CASSIDRDSPLHF. The V call is TRBV19, the J call TRBJ1-6; a weak D match, TRBD1 (5 bases). The germline CDR1 and CDR2 sequences are LNHDA and SQIVND (reference sequence). The V gene lost 0 bases and the J gene lost 8 bases, with 5 bases spanning the gap. The CDR3 length is 13 residues.

The sample holds many counts of this clonotype. This chain uses TRBV24-1 with TRBJ2-2; TRBD1 matches 7 bases. This CDR3 has 14 residues. V was pared by 9 bases and J by 1 base, with 4 bases of the junction left unmatched. CDR1 is KGHDR, CDR2 SFDVKD, per germline. The CDR3 sequence is CATERQGNTGELFF. The CDR3 coding sequence is TGTGCCACCGAGAGACAGGGGAACACCGGGGAGCTGTTTTTT.

In its sample, this clonotype was seen many times. This sequence joins TRBV7-8 and TRBJ2-7; 9 positions match TRBD2. V lost 1 base to trimming and J lost 0 bases; unmatched junction nucleotides: 10. Germline loops: CDR1 SGHVS, CDR2 FQNEAQ. The CDR3 covers 18 residues. CDR3 nucleotide sequence: TGTGCCAGCAGCTTAGGGGGGGCGACTAGCGGAAGCTCCTACGAGCAGTACTTC. Protein: CASSLGGATSGSSYEQYF.

This clonotype was counted a few times. The chain is built from TRBV30 and TRBJ1-2; D might be TRBD1 (5 bases). Between the trimmed V and J ends, which lost 4 bases and 8 bases, there was a span of 17 bases. Germline V gene sequence: CDR1 GTSNPN, CDR2 SVGIG (reference sequence). This CDR3 spans 13 amino acids. For the CDR3, the DNA is TGTGCCTGGAACTCGGGGCCCCGGGGGGGCTACACCTTC. Translating it yields CAWNSGPRGGYTF.

This clonotype was seen only a few times. The J gene is TRBJ2-7, the V gene TRBV6-1; no reliable D call. Germline-derived CDR1 and CDR2 are MNHNS and SASEGT. V was shortened by 6 bases and J by 0 bases, with 9 bases between the two germline ends. This CDR3 is 13 amino acids long. The DNA for the CDR3 is TGTGCCAGCAGAGTTGGAAGCTCCTACGAGCAGTACTTC. Its protein is CASRVGSSYEQYF.

This clonotype has just a few counts. This chain joins TRBV7-2 and TRBJ2-5; 8 nucleotides agree with TRBD2. The CDR3 spans 15 residues. The germline gives CDR1 SGHTA, CDR2 FQGNSA. Trimming took 3 bases from V and 4 from J; bases not matched to a gene: 7. The CDR3 loop reads CASSFPKGTRETQYF. CDR3 DNA: TGTGCCAGCAGCTTCCCAAAGGGGACTAGAGAGACCCAGTACTTC.

The chain couples TRBV19 to TRBJ2-1; 10 positions agree with TRBD2. Germline CDR1 and CDR2: LNHDA and SQIVND (reference sequence). V was clipped by 1 base and J by 0 bases; unmatched bases: 3. The CDR3 is 17 residues long. The CDR3 region has the DNA TGTGCCAGTAGTATAGCTCCTAGCGGGAGCTCCTACAATGAGCAGTTCTTC. This encodes CASSIAPSGSSYNEQFF.

The chain carries TRBV6-6 and TRBJ2-3; D perhaps matches TRBD1 (6 bases). CDR1 is MNHNY, CDR2 SVGAGI, per germline (reference sequence). CDR3 size: 15 residues. With 5 bases removed from V and 4 bases from J, the gap between germline ends came to 16 bases. The CDR3 loop is CASSDQGFGADTQYF. The CDR3 DNA is TGTGCCAGCAGTGATCAGGGGTTCGGAGCAGATACGCAGTATTTT.

This clonotype was counted between two and nine times. The chain has TRBV29-1 and TRBJ1-2; 8 bases match TRBD1. This CDR3 is 17 amino acids long. The J segment lost 1 base and the V segment lost 5 bases, leaving 15 bases of the junction unmatched. CDR1 SQVTM and CDR2 ANQGSEA come from the germline V gene. CDR3 nucleotides: TGCAGCGTTTCCGACAGGGGCGCTAGCCACCGTAACTATGGCTACACCTTC. As protein: CSVSDRGASHRNYGYTF.

The chain joins TRBV9 to TRBJ2-2, with 8 bases fitting TRBD2. The germline gives CDR1 SGDLS, CDR2 YYNGEE. The CDR3 extends over 16 amino acids. Unmatched junction bases numbered 5, after V lost 0 bases and J lost 4 bases. CDR3 DNA sequence: TGTGCCAGCAGCGTAGGGGCGGGACTAGGCACCGGGGAGCTGTTTTTT. Translation gives CASSVGAGLGTGELFF.